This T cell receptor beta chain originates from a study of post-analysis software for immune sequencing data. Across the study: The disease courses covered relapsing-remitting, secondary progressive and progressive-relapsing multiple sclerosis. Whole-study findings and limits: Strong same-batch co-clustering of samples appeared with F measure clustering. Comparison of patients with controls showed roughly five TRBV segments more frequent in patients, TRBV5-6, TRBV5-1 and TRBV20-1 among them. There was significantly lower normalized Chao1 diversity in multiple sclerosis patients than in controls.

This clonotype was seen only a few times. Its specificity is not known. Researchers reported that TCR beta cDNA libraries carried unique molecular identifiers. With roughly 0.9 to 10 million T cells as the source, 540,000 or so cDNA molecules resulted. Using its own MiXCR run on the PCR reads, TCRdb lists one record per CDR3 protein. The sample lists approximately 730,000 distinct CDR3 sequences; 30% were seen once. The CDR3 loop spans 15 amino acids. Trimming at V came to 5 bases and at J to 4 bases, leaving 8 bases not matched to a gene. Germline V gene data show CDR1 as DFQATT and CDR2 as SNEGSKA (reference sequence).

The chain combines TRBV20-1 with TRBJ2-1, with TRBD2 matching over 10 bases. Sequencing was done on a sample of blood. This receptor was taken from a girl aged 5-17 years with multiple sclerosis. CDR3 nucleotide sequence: TGCAGTGCTCCCAAGCGGGGGGGCATGTACAATGAGCAGTTCTTC. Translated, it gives CSAPKRGGMYNEQFF.